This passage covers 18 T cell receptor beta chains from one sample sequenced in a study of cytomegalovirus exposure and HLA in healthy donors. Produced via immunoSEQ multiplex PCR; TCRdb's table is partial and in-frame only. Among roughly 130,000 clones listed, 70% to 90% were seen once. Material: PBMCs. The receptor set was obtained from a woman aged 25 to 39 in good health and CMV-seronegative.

The CDR3 protein is CASSPFGGARTDTQYF. Here the CDR3 DNA reads TGTGCCAGCTCACCATTTGGAGGGGCCCGCACAGATACGCAGTATTTT. The V call is TRBV18, the J call TRBJ2-3; D perhaps matches TRBD2 (6 bases). The CDR3 contains 16 residues. Per germline, CDR1 KGHSH and CDR2 LQKENI. Trimming took 2 bases from V and 1 from J, leaving 13 bases between them.

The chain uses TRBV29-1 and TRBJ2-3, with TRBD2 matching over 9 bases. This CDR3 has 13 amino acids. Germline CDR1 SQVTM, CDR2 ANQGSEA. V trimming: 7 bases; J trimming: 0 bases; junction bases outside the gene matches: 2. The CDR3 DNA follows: TGCAGCGACCTAGCGGGGAGCACAGATACGCAGTATTTT. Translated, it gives CSDLAGSTDTQYF.

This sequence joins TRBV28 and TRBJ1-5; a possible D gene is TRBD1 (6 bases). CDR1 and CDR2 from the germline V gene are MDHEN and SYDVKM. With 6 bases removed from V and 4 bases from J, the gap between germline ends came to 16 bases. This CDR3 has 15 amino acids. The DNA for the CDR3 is TGTGCCAGCAGGGGCAGGGGTTTGGGTAATCAGCCCCAGCATTTT. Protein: CASRGRGLGNQPQHF.

CDR3 sequence (DNA): TGTGCCAGCAGCCGTGACCTACAGGGCTACACTGAAGCTTTCTTT. The encoded protein is CASSRDLQGYTEAFF. V is TRBV28 and J is TRBJ1-1; maybe TRBD1 (6 bases). Per germline, CDR1 MDHEN and CDR2 SYDVKM. V lost 6 bases and J lost 3, with 17 bases in between. The CDR3 totals 15 residues. Based on the CDR3 plus reference TRBV28 and TRBJ1-1, the full variable domain is DVKVTQSSRYLVKRTGEKVFLECVQDMDHENMFWYRQDPGLGLRLIYFSYDVKMKEKGDIPEGYSVSREKKERFSLILESASTNQTSMYLCASSRDLQGYTEAFFGQGTRLTVV.

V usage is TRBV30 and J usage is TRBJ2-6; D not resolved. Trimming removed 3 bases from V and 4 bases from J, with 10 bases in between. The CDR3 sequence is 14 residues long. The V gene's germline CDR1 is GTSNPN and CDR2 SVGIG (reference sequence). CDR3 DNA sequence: TGTGCCTGGAGACCATACTACGGGGCCAACGTCCTGACTTTC. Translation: CAWRPYYGANVLTF.

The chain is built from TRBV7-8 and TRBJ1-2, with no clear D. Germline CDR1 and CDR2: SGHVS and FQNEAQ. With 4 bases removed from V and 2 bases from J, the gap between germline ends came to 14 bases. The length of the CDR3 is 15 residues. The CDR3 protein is CASSSDGYGNYGYTF. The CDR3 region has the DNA TGTGCCAGCAGCTCCGACGGTTACGGGAACTATGGCTACACCTTC.

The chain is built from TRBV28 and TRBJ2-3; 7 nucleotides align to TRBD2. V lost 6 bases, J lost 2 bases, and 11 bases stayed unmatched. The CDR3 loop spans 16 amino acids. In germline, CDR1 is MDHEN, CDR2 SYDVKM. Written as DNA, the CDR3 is TGTGCCAGCAGGGGGGAGCGGGGTCCATTCACAGATACGCAGTATTTT. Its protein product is CASRGERGPFTDTQYF.

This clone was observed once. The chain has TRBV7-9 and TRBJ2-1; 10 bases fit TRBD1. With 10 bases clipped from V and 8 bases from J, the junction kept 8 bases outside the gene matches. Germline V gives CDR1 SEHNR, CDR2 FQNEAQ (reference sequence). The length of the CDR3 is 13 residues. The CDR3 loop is CAILTGQGYEQFF. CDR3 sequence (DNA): TGTGCCATACTGACGGGACAGGGGTATGAGCAGTTCTTC.

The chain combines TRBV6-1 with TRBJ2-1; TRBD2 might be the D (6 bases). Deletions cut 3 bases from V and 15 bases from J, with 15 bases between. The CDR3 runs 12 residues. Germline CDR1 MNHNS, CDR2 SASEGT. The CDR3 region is CASSEGLGIRFF. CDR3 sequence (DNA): TGTGCCAGCAGTGAGGGACTTGGGATTAGGTTCTTC.

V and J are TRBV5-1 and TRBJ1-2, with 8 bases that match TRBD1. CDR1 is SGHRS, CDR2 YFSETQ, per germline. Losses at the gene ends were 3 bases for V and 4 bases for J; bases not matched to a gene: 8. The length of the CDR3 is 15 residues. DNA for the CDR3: TGCGCCAGCAGCTCGGACTGGGACAGGTTCTATGGCTACACCTTC. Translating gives CASSSDWDRFYGYTF.

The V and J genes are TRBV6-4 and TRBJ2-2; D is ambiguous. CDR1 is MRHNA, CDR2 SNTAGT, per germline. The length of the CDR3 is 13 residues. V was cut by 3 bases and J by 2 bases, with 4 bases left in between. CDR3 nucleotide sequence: TGTGCCAGCAGTGAAACTAACACCGGGGAGCTGTTTTTT. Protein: CASSETNTGELFF.

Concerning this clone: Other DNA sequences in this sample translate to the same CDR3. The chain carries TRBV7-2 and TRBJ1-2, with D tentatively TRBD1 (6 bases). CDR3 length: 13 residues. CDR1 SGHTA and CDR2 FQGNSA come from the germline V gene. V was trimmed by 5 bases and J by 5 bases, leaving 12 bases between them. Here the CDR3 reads CASSPNRDYGYTF. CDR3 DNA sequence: TGTGCCAGCAGCCCTAACAGGGATTATGGCTACACCTTC. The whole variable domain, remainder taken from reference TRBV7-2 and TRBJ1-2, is GAGVSQSPSNKVTEKGKDVELRCDPISGHTALYWYRQSLGQGLEFLIYFQGNSAPDKSGLPSDRFSAERTGGSVSTLTIQRTQQEDSAVYLCASSPNRDYGYTFGSGTRLTVV.

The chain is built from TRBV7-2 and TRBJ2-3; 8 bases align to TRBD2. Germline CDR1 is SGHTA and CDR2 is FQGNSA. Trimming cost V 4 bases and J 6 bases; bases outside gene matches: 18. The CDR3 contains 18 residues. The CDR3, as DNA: TGTGCCAGCAGCTATACTTCCTCCGGGACTAGAAGTAGCGATACGCAGTATTTT. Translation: CASSYTSSGTRSSDTQYF. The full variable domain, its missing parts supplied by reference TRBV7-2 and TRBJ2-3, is GAGVSQSPSNKVTEKGKDVELRCDPISGHTALYWYRQSLGQGLEFLIYFQGNSAPDKSGLPSDRFSAERTGGSVSTLTIQRTQQEDSAVYLCASSYTSSGTRSSDTQYFGPGTRLTVL.

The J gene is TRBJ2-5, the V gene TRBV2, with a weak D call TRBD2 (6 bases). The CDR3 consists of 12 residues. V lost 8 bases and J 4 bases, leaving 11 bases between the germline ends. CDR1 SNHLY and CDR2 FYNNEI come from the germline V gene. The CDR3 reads CASAGLGETQYF. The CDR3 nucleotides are TGTGCCAGCGCGGGGTTGGGAGAGACCCAGTACTTC. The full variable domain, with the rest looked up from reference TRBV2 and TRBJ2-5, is EPEVTQTPSHQVTQMGQEVILRCVPISNHLYFYWYRQILGQKVEFLVSFYNNEISEKSEIFDDQFSVERPDGSNFTLKIRSTKLEDSAMYFCASAGLGETQYFGPGTRLLVL.

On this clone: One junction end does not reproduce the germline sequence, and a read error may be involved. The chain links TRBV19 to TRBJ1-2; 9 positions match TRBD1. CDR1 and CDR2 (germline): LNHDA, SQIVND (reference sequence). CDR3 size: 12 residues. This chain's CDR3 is CAGRDRAYGYTF. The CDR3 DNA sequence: TGTGCCGGTAGGGACAGGGCGTATGGCTACACCTTC.

CDR3 loop: CASSLVDSSYNSPLHF. The CDR3 DNA reads as TGTGCCAGCAGCCTGGTGGACAGCTCCTATAATTCACCCCTCCACTTT. V usage is TRBV11-2 and J usage is TRBJ1-6, with D possibly TRBD1 on 6 matching bases. Germline V gene sequence: CDR1 SGHAT, CDR2 FQNNGV. V dropped 5 bases and J dropped 0 bases, with 11 bases sitting between them. This CDR3 contains 16 residues.

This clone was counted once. The CDR3 sequence is CASSLSLSPGNTIYF. The DNA of the CDR3 is TGCGCCAGCAGCCTTAGCCTTTCCCCTGGAAACACCATATATTTT. V is TRBV4-1 and J is TRBJ1-3; no clear D. CDR3 length equals 15 residues. The germline V gene encodes CDR1 MGHRA and CDR2 YSYEKL. V gave up 4 bases and J gave up 2 bases, with 12 bases separating them.

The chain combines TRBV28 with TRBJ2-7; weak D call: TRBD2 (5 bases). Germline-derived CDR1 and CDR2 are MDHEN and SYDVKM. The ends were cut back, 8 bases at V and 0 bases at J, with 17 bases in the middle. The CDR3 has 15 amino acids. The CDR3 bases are TGTGCCAGCGAGGGCGGCAACCTTCGCTCCTACGAGCAGTACTTC. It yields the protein CASEGGNLRSYEQYF.